What follows describes a single TCR beta chain. Its antigen is currently unknown. Each CDR3 protein is one row after TCRdb ran MiXCR on the reads. The sample lists hundreds of thousands of distinct CDR3 sequences, approximately 31% occurring once. The data derive from a study of T cell repertoires in cytomegalovirus infection. The overall study: Matching HLA type, along with CMV infection, was indicated by public TCR beta signatures.

V was shortened by 5 bases and J by 3 bases, with 28 bases between the two germline ends. Per the germline V gene, CDR1 is MNHEY and CDR2 is SMNVEV (reference sequence). The CDR3 has 19 residues. Study-wide results and limits: Clonotypes of TCR beta that were HLA-C-restricted and CMV-specific dominated the ex vivo response. The study identified carriers of CMV plus the relevant HLA from cumulative public TCR beta family frequency.

The chain uses TRBV27 and TRBJ1-1; a weak D match, TRBD1 (5 bases). This sequence was found in a human donor in good health (CMV status not recorded). Some clones in this sample may be carry-over from other donors' samples. The sequencing here drew on cultured CD8+ T cells from PBMCs, taken from culture after CMV antigen stimulation. Here the CDR3 reads CASSTLWGSSRESDTEAFF. CDR3 DNA: TGTGCCAGCAGTACGTTATGGGGTTCATCCAGGGAGAGCGACACTGAAGCTTTCTTT.